Each of the 30 T cell receptor beta chains below was sequenced from the same sample in a study of cytomegalovirus exposure and HLA in healthy donors. In the PCR, 60 Vbeta and 13 Jbeta primers were used. TCRdb's copy holds only in-frame clones and misses some; the assay was immunoSEQ multiplex PCR. The table records roughly 110,000 clones, just over 70% of them present only once. The sequenced material came from PBMCs. Source of these receptors: a boy younger than 18 in good health and CMV-seronegative.

The V and J genes are TRBV14 and TRBJ2-1; 10 nucleotides agree with TRBD2. The CDR3 contains 20 residues. J gave up 0 bases and V 1 base, and 12 bases lay outside the gene matches. Germline CDR1 is SGHDN and CDR2 is FVKESK. The CDR3: CASSQVQAGGNPSSYNEQFF. Here the CDR3 DNA reads TGTGCCAGCAGCCAAGTTCAAGCGGGGGGGAATCCCAGCTCCTACAATGAGCAGTTCTTC.

The rearrangement joins TRBV4-1 to TRBJ2-1, with 10 bases that match TRBD2. The CDR3 consists of 18 residues. Germline lookup yields CDR1 MGHRA and CDR2 YSYEKL. J lost 7 bases, V lost 0 bases, and 12 bases had no gene match. CDR3 protein: CASSQESGLAGVQNEQFF. The DNA for the CDR3 is TGCGCCAGCAGCCAAGAATCTGGTCTAGCGGGAGTGCAGAATGAGCAGTTCTTC.

This chain joins TRBV7-3 and TRBJ2-3; D is unclear. Germline V lookup: CDR1 SGHTA, CDR2 FQGTGA. Trimming shortened V by 1 base and J by 5 bases, and 7 bases separated the two germline ends. The CDR3 sequence is 13 residues long. CDR3 protein: CASSLIPGDTQYF. The CDR3 nucleotides read TGTGCCAGCAGCTTAATTCCGGGAGATACGCAGTATTTT.

The rearrangement joins TRBV10-1 to TRBJ2-1; 12 bases map to TRBD2. The CDR3 extends over 19 amino acids. Trimming cost V 0 bases and J 1 base; bases outside gene matches: 7. Looked up from germline, CDR1 is WNHNN and CDR2 is SYGVQD (reference sequence). CDR3 loop: CASSESSTSGSLSYNEQFF. CDR3 nucleotide sequence: TGCGCCAGCAGTGAGTCTTCGACTAGCGGGAGCCTATCCTACAATGAGCAGTTCTTC.

The rearrangement joins TRBV5-4 to TRBJ1-4; 7 bases are shared with TRBD1. Germline V CDR1 and CDR2: SGHNT, YYREEE (reference sequence). V was pared by 4 bases and J by 5 bases, with 14 bases of the junction left unmatched. CDR3 length: 17 residues. CDR3 amino acids: CASSPSQNRGLNEKLFF. For the CDR3, the DNA is TGTGCCAGCAGCCCGAGCCAAAACAGGGGCCTAAATGAAAAACTGTTTTTT.

The CDR3 spells CASSETWAGAFF. The CDR3 coding sequence is TGTGCCAGCAGCGAGACGTGGGCGGGAGCTTTCTTT. The chain has TRBV28 and TRBJ1-1; D is unclear. Trimming took off 6 bases at V and 10 bases at J, with 15 bases between the two ends. CDR3 length equals 12 residues. From germline, CDR1 is MDHEN and CDR2 SYDVKM.

The chain employs TRBV25-1 and TRBJ2-1, with 10 nucleotides matching TRBD1. Germline values: CDR1 MGHDK, CDR2 SYGVNS. The J segment lost 8 bases and the V segment lost 5 bases, leaving 9 bases of the junction unmatched. This CDR3 spans 15 amino acids. The CDR3 protein is CASSPRGQGYYEQFF. The CDR3 nucleotides read TGTGCCAGCAGTCCCAGGGGACAGGGGTATTATGAGCAGTTCTTC.

The chain employs TRBV15 and TRBJ1-2; D gene ambiguous. The V end lost 1 base, the J end lost 1 base, and 16 bases lay between the germline ends. CDR3 length: 17 residues. Germline CDR1 is LNHNV and CDR2 is YYDKDF (reference sequence). The CDR3 region is CATSRGPRVEGNYGYTF. CDR3 nucleotides: TGTGCCACCAGCAGAGGCCCCCGCGTCGAGGGTAACTATGGCTACACCTTC.

The CDR3: CASRILAGATDTQYF. The DNA for the CDR3 is TGCGCCAGCAGGATACTAGCGGGAGCCACAGATACGCAGTATTTT. The chain combines TRBV5-1 with TRBJ2-3; TRBD2 matches 11 bases. Losses at the gene ends were 5 bases for V and 2 bases for J; bases not matched to a gene: 4. The CDR3 contains 15 residues. Per the germline V gene, CDR1 is SGHRS and CDR2 is YFSETQ.

This chain's CDR3 is CASGRGRTGTRNTGELFF. CDR3 DNA sequence: TGTGCCAGCGGGAGAGGGCGGACAGGGACCAGGAACACCGGGGAGCTGTTTTTT. The chain joins TRBV27 to TRBJ2-2; 8 bases align to TRBD1. This CDR3 is built from 18 residues. V shed 8 bases and J 1 base; nucleotides not matched to a gene: 15. Per the germline V gene, CDR1 is MNHEY and CDR2 is SMNVEV (reference sequence).

This chain joins TRBV6-5 and TRBJ2-4; the D gene is possibly TRBD2 (6 bases). The V and J ends lost 9 bases and 8 bases respectively, with 20 bases between them. This CDR3 spans 14 amino acids. Germline V gene sequence: CDR1 MNHEY, CDR2 SVGAGI. The CDR3 is CASSSLRGEDIQYF. For the CDR3, the DNA is TGTGCCAGTTCTTCGCTGCGGGGAGAGGACATTCAGTACTTC.

V is TRBV6-4 and J is TRBJ2-1, with TRBD1 matching 10 bases. CDR3 length: 14 residues. Trimming took 6 bases from V and 3 from J; bases not matched to a gene: 2. The germline gives CDR1 MRHNA, CDR2 SNTAGT. The CDR3 nucleotides are TGTGCCAGCAGGAGGGACAGGGGCTACAATGAGCAGTTCTTC. Its protein product is CASRRDRGYNEQFF.

This chain uses TRBV28 with TRBJ1-5; 9 nucleotides match TRBD1. Germline V gives CDR1 MDHEN, CDR2 SYDVKM. This CDR3 has 18 amino acids. Trimming at V came to 6 bases and at J to 1 base, leaving 13 bases not matched to a gene. The CDR3 here is CASRRGGTGKISNQPQHF. In nucleotides, the CDR3 is TGTGCCAGCAGGAGGGGTGGGACAGGGAAAATAAGCAATCAGCCCCAGCATTTT.

This clone was seen only a few times. The chain employs TRBV5-1 and TRBJ1-1, with a weak D call TRBD1 (6 bases). Deletions cut 4 bases from V and 5 bases from J, with 9 bases between. This CDR3 comprises 12 residues. Germline V gives CDR1 SGHRS, CDR2 YFSETQ. The CDR3 nucleotides are TGCGCCAGCAGCCCAAGGGGGACTGAAGCTTTCTTT. This translates into CASSPRGTEAFF. Combining the CDR3 with reference TRBV5-1 and TRBJ1-1 gives the whole variable domain KAGVTQTPRYLIKTRGQQVTLSCSPISGHRSVSWYQQTPGQGLQFLFEYFSETQRNKGNFPGRFSGRQFSNSRSEMNVSTLELGDSALYLCASSPRGTEAFFGQGTRLTVV.

V usage is TRBV10-2 and J usage is TRBJ1-1; TRBD1 agrees at 7 bases. Germline V CDR1 and CDR2: WSHSY, SAAADI. After removal of 2 bases from V and 11 bases from J, the junction contained 2 bases not matched to a gene. This CDR3 has 11 residues. The CDR3 sequence is CASSEQGVAFF. The CDR3 DNA is TGCGCCAGCAGTGAGCAGGGGGTGGCTTTCTTT.

The chain joins TRBV25-1 to TRBJ2-1; perhaps TRBD2 as D (5 bases). The CDR3 runs 11 residues. The V gene lost 8 bases and the J gene lost 9 bases, with 11 bases spanning the gap. Germline CDR1 is MGHDK and CDR2 is SYGVNS. The CDR3 loop is CASAGTAEQFF. The CDR3 DNA sequence: TGTGCCAGCGCGGGTACCGCTGAGCAGTTCTTC.

This chain connects TRBV29-1 to TRBJ2-2; TRBD1 matches at 11 bases. CDR1 and CDR2 from the germline V gene are SQVTM and ANQGSEA. J lost 4 bases, V lost 6 bases, and 4 bases had no gene match. The CDR3 has 14 amino acids. CDR3 nucleotides: TGCAGCGTGAGGGGACAGGGGGTCACCGGGGAGCTGTTTTTT. Translating it yields CSVRGQGVTGELFF.

This chain uses TRBV5-4 with TRBJ2-7; TRBD1 is a possible D gene (6 bases). This CDR3 comprises 15 residues. V was cut by 3 bases and J by 4 bases, with 17 bases left in between. Germline CDR1 SGHNT, CDR2 YYREEE (reference sequence). CDR3 sequence (DNA): TGTGCCAGCAGCTGGGCCGGGGCAGGGGTGTACGAGCAGTACTTC. This codes for CASSWAGAGVYEQYF. The whole variable domain, remainder taken from reference TRBV5-4 and TRBJ2-7, is ETGVTQSPTHLIKTRGQQVTLRCSSQSGHNTVSWYQQALGQGPQFIFQYYREEENGRGNFPPRFSGLQFPNYSSELNVNALELDDSALYLCASSWAGAGVYEQYFGPGTRLTVT.

The genes are TRBV7-2 and TRBJ1-4; 7 bases are a match to TRBD1. In germline, CDR1 is SGHTA, CDR2 FQGNSA. Trimming took 5 bases from V and 7 from J; bases not matched to a gene: 10. The CDR3 extends over 15 amino acids. This CDR3 reads CASSLSTGWAEKLFF. The CDR3 region has the DNA TGTGCCAGCAGCCTTTCGACAGGGTGGGCTGAAAAACTGTTTTTT.

The CDR3 sequence is CASSITRPNTGELFF. CDR3 nucleotide sequence: TGTGCCAGCAGCATCACTAGACCGAACACCGGGGAGCTGTTTTTT. The rearrangement links TRBV7-9 to TRBJ2-2; tentative D call: TRBD2 (5 bases). Trimming cost V 5 bases and J 0 bases, with 10 bases left between them. Germline V CDR1 and CDR2: SEHNR, FQNEAQ (reference sequence). CDR3 length equals 15 residues.

The chain combines TRBV4-1 with TRBJ1-5, with TRBD1 matching 8 bases. Germline trimming cut 4 bases from V and 7 bases from J; bases unmatched to any gene: 12. Germline V gene data show CDR1 as MGHRA and CDR2 as YSYEKL. This CDR3 contains 16 residues. CDR3 nucleotides: TGCGCCAGCAGCCCAAGCCTTACAGGGGGGTACCAGCCCCAGCATTTT. Translating it yields CASSPSLTGGYQPQHF.

The CDR3 is CASSEGSGIEAFF. The CDR3 nucleotides are TGTGCCAGCAGTGAAGGATCGGGGATTGAAGCTTTCTTT. The chain links TRBV2 to TRBJ1-1; D is undetermined. The CDR3 is made up of 13 amino acids. The germline CDR1 and CDR2 sequences are SNHLY and FYNNEI. Between the trimmed V and J ends, which lost 1 base and 7 bases, there was a span of 10 bases.

This clone showed up just a few times. The gene calls are TRBV29-1 and TRBJ1-2, with D possibly matching TRBD1 (6 bases). CDR1 and CDR2 from the germline V gene are SQVTM and ANQGSEA. CDR3 length: 18 residues. Trimming cost V 0 bases and J 5 bases, with 25 bases left between them. The CDR3: CSVEDPNYRQGYEYGYTF. CDR3 nucleotides: TGCAGCGTTGAAGATCCAAACTATCGGCAGGGGTATGAGTATGGCTACACCTTC. Looking up the rest from reference TRBV29-1 and TRBJ1-2 gives the full variable domain: SAVISQKPSRDICQRGTSLTIQCQVDSQVTMMFWYRQQPGQSLTLIATANQGSEATYESGFVIDKFPISRPNLTFSTLTVSNMSPEDSSIYLCSVEDPNYRQGYEYGYTFGSGTRLTVV.

This clone is termed large. At the DNA level, this CDR3 is encoded by other sequences in the same sample as well. This chain connects TRBV13 to TRBJ1-1; TRBD1 matches at 7 bases. V lost 0 bases to trimming and J lost 3 bases; unmatched junction nucleotides: 1. The CDR3 contains 14 residues. Germline CDR1 reads PRHDT; CDR2 reads FYEKMQ (reference sequence). The CDR3 spells CASSLGTGHTEAFF. The CDR3 coding sequence is TGTGCCAGCAGCTTAGGGACAGGGCACACTGAAGCTTTCTTT.

This chain's CDR3 is CASSNGFMNTEAFF. For the CDR3, the DNA is TGTGCCAGTAGTAATGGCTTCATGAACACTGAAGCTTTCTTT. The chain links TRBV19 to TRBJ1-1; unclear D gene. CDR1 is LNHDA, CDR2 SQIVND, per germline (reference sequence). The germline V and J ends were trimmed by 4 bases and 0 bases, with 9 bases remaining between them. The CDR3 contains 14 residues.

This clone occurred once. The chain carries TRBV15 and TRBJ2-3; TRBD2 matches at 7 bases. Germline CDR1 LNHNV, CDR2 YYDKDF (reference sequence). Losses at the gene ends were 8 bases for V and 0 bases for J; bases not matched to a gene: 8. The CDR3 runs to 15 residues. CDR3 nucleotides: TGTGCCACCGCCCCCGCGGGAGCTAGCACAGATACGCAGTATTTT. It yields the protein CATAPAGASTDTQYF.

CDR3 amino acids: CASRKTGFQPQHF. The CDR3 DNA is TGTGCCAGCAGAAAGACAGGCTTTCAGCCCCAGCATTTT. This chain links TRBV2 with TRBJ1-5; a possible D gene is TRBD1 (6 bases). The CDR3 is made up of 13 amino acids. Germline V gene lookup returns CDR1 SNHLY and CDR2 FYNNEI. V was shortened by 6 bases and J by 6 bases, with 12 bases between the two germline ends.

Regarding this clone: Compared with germline, one end of the junction differs, possibly owing to a read error. The V call is TRBV7-3, the J call TRBJ2-7; the D gene is possibly TRBD2 (6 bases). In germline, CDR1 is SGHTA, CDR2 FQGTGA. This CDR3 has 15 amino acids. The DNA of the CDR3 is TGTGCCAGCAGCTTAAAAGTGGGAGGTTCCTTCGAGCAGTACTTC. Its translation: CASSLKVGGSFEQYF.

The chain links TRBV6-1 to TRBJ2-3, with TRBD2 as a possible D gene (6 bases). This CDR3 contains 16 residues. With 0 bases removed from V and 1 base from J, the gap between germline ends came to 11 bases. Germline V CDR1 and CDR2: MNHNS, SASEGT. CDR3 sequence: CASSEARRERTDTQYF. In nucleotides, the CDR3 is TGTGCCAGCAGTGAAGCGAGGAGGGAACGCACAGATACGCAGTATTTT.

Here the CDR3 DNA reads TGTGCCAGCAGCGAGGGGTTCCGCCCGAGAAACATCAAGTACGAGCAGTACTTC. Its protein product is CASSEGFRPRNIKYEQYF. The J gene is TRBJ2-7, the V gene TRBV9; D might be TRBD1 (5 bases). This CDR3 comprises 18 residues. Germline V lookup: CDR1 SGDLS, CDR2 YYNGEE. Trimming shortened V by 3 bases and J by 4 bases, and 26 bases separated the two germline ends.